The next 18 T cell receptor beta chains were all read from a single sample in a study of shared clonotypes between healthy human individuals. CD8 cells classed as naive were CD45RO-negative and positively selected for CCR7, excluding terminally differentiated effector memory CD45RA+ cells. Only in-frame clones appear in the TCRdb table, and some are missing; sequencing was by immunoSEQ multiplex PCR. The profile shows 760,000 or so clones, 90% to 98% of them singletons. The sample taken for sequencing was naive CD8+ T cells sorted from blood. Receptor source: a man aged 25 to 40 in good health.

V usage is TRBV6-6 and J usage is TRBJ2-7, with TRBD1 as a possible D gene (5 bases). Germline CDR1 is MNHNY and CDR2 is SVGAGI (reference sequence). V was clipped by 2 bases and J by 5 bases, with 10 bases between them. CDR3 length equals 13 residues. The CDR3 here is CASSYEDIHEQYF. CDR3 nucleotide sequence: TGTGCCAGCAGTTACGAGGACATCCACGAGCAGTACTTC.

Comments on this clone: Other DNA sequences of this sample code for an identical CDR3. The V and J genes are TRBV27 and TRBJ1-2; a weak D match, TRBD1 (5 bases). Looked up from germline, CDR1 is MNHEY and CDR2 is SMNVEV (reference sequence). Trimming took off 0 bases at V and 4 bases at J, with 9 bases between the two ends. There are 14 residues in the CDR3. The chain's CDR3 is CASSLSRGSYGYTF. The DNA of the CDR3 is TGTGCCAGCAGTTTATCGCGGGGCTCCTATGGCTACACCTTC.

The chain employs TRBV7-8 and TRBJ1-5, with 10 bases identical to TRBD1. Germline V CDR1 and CDR2: SGHVS, FQNEAQ. V dropped 4 bases and J dropped 3; count of bases not matched to a gene: 6. This CDR3 region has 16 residues. CDR3 in DNA: TGTGCCAGCAGCTCCAGGACAGGGGGAAACAATCAGCCCCAGCATTTT. Its protein product is CASSSRTGGNNQPQHF.

This clone was seen once. The chain has TRBV27 and TRBJ2-7; D unclear. Trimming left V 5 bases short and J 3 bases short, with 11 bases between. CDR3 size: 13 residues. Germline V gene sequence: CDR1 MNHEY, CDR2 SMNVEV (reference sequence). CDR3 nucleotide sequence: TGTGCCAGCAGTCCAAAGGGAAGCTACGAGCAGTACTTC. Translation gives CASSPKGSYEQYF.

This chain connects TRBV28 to TRBJ2-5; 7 nucleotides line up with TRBD2. Germline V gene sequence: CDR1 MDHEN, CDR2 SYDVKM. The junction had 15 bases not matched to a gene; V was cut back by 6 bases and J by 2 bases. The CDR3 loop spans 17 amino acids. CDR3 region: CASSDLKGLAVQETQYF. The CDR3, as DNA: TGTGCCAGCAGCGACCTCAAGGGCCTAGCGGTGCAAGAGACCCAGTACTTC.

The chain joins TRBV27 to TRBJ2-1; 10 bases agree with TRBD2. V lost 7 bases and J lost 6; bases outside the gene matches: 6. Per the germline V gene, CDR1 is MNHEY and CDR2 is SMNVEV (reference sequence). The CDR3 is 14 residues long. The CDR3 DNA is TGTGCCAGCACAGCTAGCGGGAGTTCCAATGAGCAGTTCTTC. Protein sequence: CASTASGSSNEQFF.

The chain uses TRBV7-9 and TRBJ2-1; D unresolved. Trimming shortened V by 6 bases and J by 6 bases, and 12 bases separated the two germline ends. CDR3 length equals 13 residues. From germline, CDR1 is SEHNR and CDR2 FQNEAQ (reference sequence). The CDR3 loop reads CASSSPRANEQFF. CDR3 bases: TGTGCCAGCAGTTCCCCAAGGGCCAATGAGCAGTTCTTC.

CDR3 DNA sequence: TGTGCCAGCAGCTCGGACTTATCCAATGAGCAGTTCTTC. Residues: CASSSDLSNEQFF. This chain links TRBV11-2 with TRBJ2-1; the D gene is possibly TRBD2 (5 bases). This CDR3 is 13 amino acids long. In germline, CDR1 is SGHAT, CDR2 FQNNGV. V lost 4 bases, J lost 6 bases, and 10 bases lay in between.

The chain combines TRBV5-8 with TRBJ1-2, with D perhaps TRBD1 (5 bases). CDR3 size: 15 residues. V gave up 2 bases and J gave up 3 bases, with 14 bases separating them. Germline V lookup: CDR1 SGHTS, CDR2 YDEGEE. The CDR3 DNA follows: TGTGCCAGCAGCTTCGTGGAAACAGGCGACTATGGCTACACCTTC. Translating gives CASSFVETGDYGYTF. Drawing the rest from reference TRBV5-8 and TRBJ1-2, the complete variable domain is EAGVTQSPTHLIKTRGQQATLRCSPISGHTSVYWYQQALGLGLQFLLWYDEGEERNRGNFPPRFSGRQFPNYSSELNVNALELEDSALYLCASSFVETGDYGYTFGSGTRLTVV.

The chain uses TRBV30 and TRBJ2-1; perhaps TRBD1 as D (6 bases). CDR3 length: 12 residues. Germline CDR1 reads GTSNPN; CDR2 reads SVGIG (reference sequence). The germline V and J ends were trimmed by 5 bases and 7 bases, with 12 bases remaining between them. CDR3 region: CAWEQGRNEQFF. CDR3 nucleotide sequence: TGTGCCTGGGAGCAGGGGAGAAATGAGCAGTTCTTC.

This clone was seen only once. This sequence joins TRBV7-2 and TRBJ2-1; 9 bases fit TRBD2. CDR1 is SGHTA and CDR2 is FQGNSA in the germline V gene. Losses at the gene ends were 5 bases for V and 6 bases for J; bases not matched to a gene: 11. The CDR3 covers 16 residues. The CDR3 region is CASSPKALAGPNEQFF. The CDR3 bases are TGTGCCAGCAGCCCTAAGGCCCTAGCGGGACCCAATGAGCAGTTCTTC.

The chain recombines TRBV28 with TRBJ1-1; the D gene is possibly TRBD1 (5 bases). Germline V gives CDR1 MDHEN, CDR2 SYDVKM. This CDR3 spans 16 amino acids. Trimming left V 3 bases short and J 0 bases short, with 14 bases between. In DNA form, the CDR3 reads TGTGCCAGCAGTTTCGATTTATCCAGGGTGAACACTGAAGCTTTCTTT. Protein product: CASSFDLSRVNTEAFF.

This rearrangement joins TRBV7-9 to TRBJ1-1; D gene unclear. The CDR3 runs to 12 residues. From germline, CDR1 is SEHNR and CDR2 FQNEAQ (reference sequence). With 1 base removed from V and 7 bases from J, the gap between germline ends came to 7 bases. This CDR3 is CASSLDGDEAFF. CDR3 in DNA: TGTGCCAGCAGCTTAGACGGTGATGAAGCTTTCTTT.

CDR3 in amino acids: CASSLGGLPYEQYF. DNA of the CDR3: TGTGCCAGCAGTTTAGGAGGGCTACCCTACGAGCAGTACTTC. V and J are TRBV28 and TRBJ2-7, with D maybe TRBD2 (6 bases). Germline assignment: CDR1 MDHEN and CDR2 SYDVKM. CDR3 length: 14 residues. V lost 2 bases and J 2 bases, leaving 10 bases between the germline ends.

The chain recombines TRBV7-9 with TRBJ1-5; 9 bases are a match to TRBD1. CDR1 SEHNR and CDR2 FQNEAQ come from the germline V gene (reference sequence). CDR3 length: 15 amino acids. The V and J ends lost 1 base and 5 bases, in that order; junction bases with no gene match: 3. This chain's CDR3 is CASSLDRGQYQPQHF. The CDR3 DNA reads as TGTGCCAGCAGCTTAGACAGGGGGCAGTATCAGCCCCAGCATTTT.

The chain links TRBV29-1 to TRBJ2-7; D possibly corresponds to TRBD2 (7 bases). CDR3 length: 13 amino acids. In germline, CDR1 is SQVTM, CDR2 ANQGSEA. Trimming removed 7 bases from V and 5 bases from J, with 18 bases in between. CDR3 region: CSDRRGQLDEQYF. The CDR3 nucleotides read TGCAGCGACAGGCGGGGGCAACTAGACGAGCAGTACTTC.

This clone was picked up one time. V and J are TRBV6-5 and TRBJ1-1, with 8 bases identical to TRBD1. The ends lost 2 bases at V and 0 bases at J; junction bases unmatched: 2. The CDR3 is 15 amino acids. CDR1 is MNHEY, CDR2 SVGAGI, per germline. CDR3 amino acids: CASSYDRGMNTEAFF. The DNA for the CDR3 is TGTGCCAGCAGTTACGACAGGGGAATGAACACTGAAGCTTTCTTT.

The chain uses TRBV29-1 and TRBJ2-7, with 8 positions matching TRBD1. Looked up from germline, CDR1 is SQVTM and CDR2 is ANQGSEA. The CDR3 consists of 13 residues. V shed 7 bases and J 4 bases; nucleotides not matched to a gene: 9. CDR3 nucleotide sequence: TGCAGCGGTGTGGACAGGGACACATACGAGCAGTACTTC. Its translation: CSGVDRDTYEQYF.